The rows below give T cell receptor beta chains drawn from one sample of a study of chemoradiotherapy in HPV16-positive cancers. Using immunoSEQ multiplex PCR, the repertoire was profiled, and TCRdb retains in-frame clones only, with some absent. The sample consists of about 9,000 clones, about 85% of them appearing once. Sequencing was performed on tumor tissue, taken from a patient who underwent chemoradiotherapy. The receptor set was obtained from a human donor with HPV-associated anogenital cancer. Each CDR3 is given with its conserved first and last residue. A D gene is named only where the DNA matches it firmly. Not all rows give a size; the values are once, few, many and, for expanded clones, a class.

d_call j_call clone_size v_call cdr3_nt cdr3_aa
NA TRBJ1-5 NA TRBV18 TGTGCCAGCTCACCAGACACAGGGAGAGGCAATCAGCCCCAGCATTTT CASSPDTGRGNQPQHF
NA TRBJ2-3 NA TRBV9 TGTGCCAGCAGCGTAGGGGGAAAGGGCACAGATACGCAGTATTTT CASSVGGKGTDTQYF
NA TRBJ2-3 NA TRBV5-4 TGTGCCAGCAGCCTGGGACGGCTAGAGCCAGATACGCAGTATTTT CASSLGRLEPDTQYF
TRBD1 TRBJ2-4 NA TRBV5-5 TGTGCCAGCAGCGGACAGGGAGCAGCCAAAAACATTCAGTACTTC CASSGQGAAKNIQYF
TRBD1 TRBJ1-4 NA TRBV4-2 TGTGCCAGCAACACAGGGGCAACTAATGAAAAACTGTTTTTT CASNTGATNEKLFF
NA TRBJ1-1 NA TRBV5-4 TGTGCCAGCAGCCTTCAAGGTTCCACTGAAGCTTTCTTT CASSLQGSTEAFF
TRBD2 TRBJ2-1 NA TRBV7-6 TGTGCCAGCAGCTTGGAGTGGACTAGCGGGAACAATGAGCAGTTCTTC CASSLEWTSGNNEQFF
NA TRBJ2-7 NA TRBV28 TGTGCCACCCCCCGGGGGTTCTCCTACGAGCAGTACTTC CATPRGFSYEQYF
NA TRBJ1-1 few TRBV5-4 TGTGCCAGCAGCTTGGTGGGGTCGGCGACTGAAGCTTTCTTT CASSLVGSATEAFF
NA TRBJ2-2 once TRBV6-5 TGTGCCAGCCTCAGGACTAACACGTGGGAGCTGTTTTTT CASLRTNTWELFF
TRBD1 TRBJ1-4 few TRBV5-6 TGTGCCAGCAGCTTGAGGGACAGGTGGTCTGAAAAACTGTTTTTT CASSLRDRWSEKLFF
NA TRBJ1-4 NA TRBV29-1 TGCAGCGTTGATCGGGCGGGCGGGGGAGAAAAACTGTTTTTT CSVDRAGGGEKLFF
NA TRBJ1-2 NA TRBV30 TGTGCCTCTGCGGGTTCTCTGGACGGCTACACCTTC CASAGSLDGYTF
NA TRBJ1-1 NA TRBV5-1 TGCGCCAGCAGCCGGTCGCCGAACACTGAAGCTTTCTTT CASSRSPNTEAFF
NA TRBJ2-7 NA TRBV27 TGTGCCAGCAGTTTACAATTGGGACCATACTACGAGCAGTACTTC CASSLQLGPYYEQYF
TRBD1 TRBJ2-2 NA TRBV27 TGTGCCAGCAGTTATCCGGGACAGGGTGGCGGGGAGCTGTTTTTT CASSYPGQGGGELFF
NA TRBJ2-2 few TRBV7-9 TGTGCCAGCAGCCGGACCGGATACGAACTAAACACCGGGGAGCTGTTTTTT CASSRTGYELNTGELFF
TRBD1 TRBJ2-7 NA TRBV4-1 TGCGCCAGTCAGGGACAGGGGGAGGTCGGGGGCTATGGGCAGTACTTC CASQGQGEVGGYGQYF
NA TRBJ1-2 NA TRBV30 TGTGCCTGGAGTAGCAAATCAGTGAGGGGCGAGGACTATGGCTACACCTTC CAWSSKSVRGEDYGYTF
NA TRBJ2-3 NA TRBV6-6 TGTGCCAGCAGTTACTCTCTGTGGGATACGCAGTATTTT CASSYSLWDTQYF
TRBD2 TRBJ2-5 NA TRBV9 TGTGCCAGCAGCGTAGAAGGCGGGGGGGCCATAGAGACCCAGTACTTC CASSVEGGGAIETQYF
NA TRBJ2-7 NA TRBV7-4 TGTGCCAGCAGTTGGGATTCCTACGAGCAGTACTTC CASSWDSYEQYF
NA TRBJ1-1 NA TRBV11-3 TGTGCCAGCAGCTTACGGCGACGGGCAGGGCGAGCTGAAGCTTTCTTT CASSLRRRAGRAEAFF
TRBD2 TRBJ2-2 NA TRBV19 TGTGCCAGTATTAAAACCAGAGCGGGAGGTAGCACCGGGGAGCTGTTTTTT CASIKTRAGGSTGELFF
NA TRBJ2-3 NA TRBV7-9 TGTGCCAGCAGCTTATTTAGGGGGACCGTAGATACGCAGTATTTT CASSLFRGTVDTQYF
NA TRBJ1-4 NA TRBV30 TGTGCCTGGAGTCCGGACGGGGAAAAACTGTTTTTT CAWSPDGEKLFF
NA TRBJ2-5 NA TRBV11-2 TGTGCCAGCAGCTTATCTGTCCTGAGAGAGACCCAGTACTTC CASSLSVLRETQYF
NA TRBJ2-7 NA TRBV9 TGTGCCAGCAGCGTAGAGGGCGGACCCTACGAGCAGTACTTC CASSVEGGPYEQYF
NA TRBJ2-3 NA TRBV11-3 TGTGCCAGCAGCACCAGGTCTTCCACAGATACGCAGTATTTT CASSTRSSTDTQYF
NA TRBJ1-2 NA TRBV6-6 TGTGCCAGCAGTTACGGGCAGGGGTCCTATGGCTACACCTTC CASSYGQGSYGYTF
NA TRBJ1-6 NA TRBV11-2 TGTGCCAGCAGCCGAAAGGGGAATAATTCACCCCTCCACTTT CASSRKGNNSPLHF
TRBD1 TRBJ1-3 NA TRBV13 TGTGCCAGCGCCAGGGGGGGTGCTGGAAACACCATATATTTT CASARGGAGNTIYF
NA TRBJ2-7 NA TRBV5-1 TGCGCCAGCAGCTTGGAGTTCCCCTACGAGCAGTACTTC CASSLEFPYEQYF
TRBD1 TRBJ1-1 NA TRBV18 TGTGCCAGCTCACCGGGGATCTACGGACAGGCGAACACTGAAGCTTTCTTT CASSPGIYGQANTEAFF
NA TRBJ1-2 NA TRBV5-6 TGTGCCAGCAGCTTGGGGGGGGCAGATGGCTACACCTTC CASSLGGADGYTF
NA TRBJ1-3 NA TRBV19 TGTGCCAGTACTGATCGTCCCCACTCTGGAAACACCATATATTTT CASTDRPHSGNTIYF
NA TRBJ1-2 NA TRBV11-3 TGTGCCAGCGGAACCCGGACTGTTGGTGGCTACACCTTC CASGTRTVGGYTF
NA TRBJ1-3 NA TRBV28 TGTGCCAGCAGTTTGGGGGGCCGAAACACCATATATTTT CASSLGGRNTIYF
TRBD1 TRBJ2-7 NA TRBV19 TGTGCCAGTAGTCCTGCCGGACAGGGGAAATACGAGCAGTACTTC CASSPAGQGKYEQYF
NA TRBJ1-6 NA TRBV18 TGTGCCAGCTCACCAGGGAGCTCCTATAATTCACCCCTCCACTTT CASSPGSSYNSPLHF
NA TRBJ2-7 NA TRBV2 TGTGCCAGCAGGCAAACTAGCTACGAGCAGTACTTC CASRQTSYEQYF
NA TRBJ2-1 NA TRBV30 TGTGCCTGGGGGGGAGGACTGGGGGATAATGAGCAGTTCTTC CAWGGGLGDNEQFF
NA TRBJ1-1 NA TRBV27 TGTGCCAGCAGTTTATTCCCTAGCAGCACTGAAGCTTTCTTT CASSLFPSSTEAFF
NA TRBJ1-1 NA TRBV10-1 TGCGCCAGCAGCGATACTTTTAACACTGAAGCTTTCTTT CASSDTFNTEAFF
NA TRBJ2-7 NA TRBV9 TGTGCCAGCAGCCCCCACGGGAACGAGCAGTACTTC CASSPHGNEQYF
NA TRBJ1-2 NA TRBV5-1 TGCGCCAGCTCAGTCCGAGTCGGCTATGGCTACACCTTC CASSVRVGYGYTF
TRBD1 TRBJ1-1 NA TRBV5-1 TGCGCCAGCAGCGTAGACGGACAGGGGGCTGAAGCTTTCTTT CASSVDGQGAEAFF
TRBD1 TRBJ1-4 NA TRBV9 TGTGCCAGCAGCGGGACAGGGACTGAAAAACTGTTTTTT CASSGTGTEKLFF
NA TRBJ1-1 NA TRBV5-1 TGCGCCAGCGGAGGCATGAACACTGAAGCTTTCTTT CASGGMNTEAFF
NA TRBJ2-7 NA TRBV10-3 TGTGCCATCAGATGGGGTAACGGGGCTGCCTACGAGCAGTACTTC CAIRWGNGAAYEQYF
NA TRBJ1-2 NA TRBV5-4 TGTGCCAGCAGCTTGAAGAGCAGGACTCTCTATGGCTACACCTTC CASSLKSRTLYGYTF